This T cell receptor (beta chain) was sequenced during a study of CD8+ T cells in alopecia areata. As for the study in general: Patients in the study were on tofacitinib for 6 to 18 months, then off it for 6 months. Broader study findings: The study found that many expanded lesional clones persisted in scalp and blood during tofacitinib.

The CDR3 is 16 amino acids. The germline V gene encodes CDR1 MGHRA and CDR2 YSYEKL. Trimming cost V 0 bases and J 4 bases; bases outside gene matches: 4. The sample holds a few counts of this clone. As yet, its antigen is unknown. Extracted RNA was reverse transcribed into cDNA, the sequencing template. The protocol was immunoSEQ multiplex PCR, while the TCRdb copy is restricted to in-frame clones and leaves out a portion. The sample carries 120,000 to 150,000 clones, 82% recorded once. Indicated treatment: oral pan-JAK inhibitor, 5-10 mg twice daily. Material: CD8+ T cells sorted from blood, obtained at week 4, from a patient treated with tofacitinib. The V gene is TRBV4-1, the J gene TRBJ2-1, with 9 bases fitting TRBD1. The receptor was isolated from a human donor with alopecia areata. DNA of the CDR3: TGCGCCAGCAGCCAAGAACAGGGGGCGCAGTACAATGAGCAGTTCTTC. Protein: CASSQEQGAQYNEQFF.